The 8 T cell receptor beta chains below come from one sample, sequenced in a study of shared clonotypes between healthy human individuals. Clones were sequenced by immunoSEQ multiplex PCR, and TCRdb holds only the in-frame ones, with some missing. The sample yields 95,000 to 120,000 clones, approximately 70% seen once. The sample comprised memory CD8+ T cells sorted from blood. The subset: CD45RO+ cells pooled with CCR7-negative TemRA cells. These receptor sequences come from a woman aged 25-40 years in good health.

The V gene is TRBV11-2, the J gene TRBJ2-5; no clear D gene. Germline loops: CDR1 SGHAT, CDR2 FQNNGV. The CDR3 contains 13 residues. The germline V and J ends were trimmed by 5 bases and 4 bases, with 11 bases remaining between them. CDR3 nucleotide sequence: TGTGCCAGCAGCCTAGGCTGGGCAGAGACCCAGTACTTC. Its translation: CASSLGWAETQYF.

V and J are TRBV28 and TRBJ2-3; 9 nucleotides align to TRBD1. The germline gives CDR1 MDHEN, CDR2 SYDVKM. This CDR3 region has 17 residues. The junction had 12 bases not matched to a gene; V was cut back by 5 bases and J by 3 bases. CDR3 protein: CASSTRTGTGMTDTQYF. In nucleotides, the CDR3 is TGTGCCAGCAGTACTCGAACCGGGACAGGGATGACAGATACGCAGTATTTT.

V gene TRBV6-6 combines with J gene TRBJ2-7, with a possible D match to TRBD1 (6 bases). The CDR3 is 15 amino acids. The V and J ends lost 5 bases and 0 bases respectively, with 14 bases between them. CDR1 is MNHNY, CDR2 SVGAGI, per germline (reference sequence). The CDR3 region is CASSPAGRGSYEQYF. In nucleotides, the CDR3 is TGTGCCAGCAGTCCCGCGGGCAGGGGCTCCTACGAGCAGTACTTC.

This clone was detected a few times. The chain employs TRBV7-8 and TRBJ2-7; tentative D call: TRBD2 (6 bases). The CDR3 is 15 residues long. CDR1 SGHVS and CDR2 FQNEAQ come from the germline V gene. V was trimmed by 3 bases and J by 3 bases, leaving 15 bases between them. CDR3 sequence: CASSLGGRSNYEQYF. The CDR3 nucleotides are TGTGCCAGCAGCTTGGGGGGTCGGAGCAACTACGAGCAGTACTTC.

V usage is TRBV29-1 and J usage is TRBJ2-1; 11 nucleotides line up with TRBD2. The CDR3 sequence is 15 residues long. Trimming took 4 bases from V and 2 from J; bases not matched to a gene: 4. The germline V gene encodes CDR1 SQVTM and CDR2 ANQGSEA. CDR3 region: CSVVRLAGTYNEQFF. DNA of the CDR3: TGCAGCGTTGTCCGACTAGCGGGAACCTACAATGAGCAGTTCTTC.

This clone was seen repeatedly, ten times or more. J is TRBJ1-1 and V is TRBV6-4; D unclear. V lost 0 bases and J 7 bases, leaving 9 bases between the germline ends. The CDR3 totals 13 residues. The V gene's germline CDR1 is MRHNA and CDR2 SNTAGT. CDR3 bases: TGTGCCAGCAGTGACTCGGAGCGGGGTGAAGCTTTCTTT. As protein: CASSDSERGEAFF.

Written as DNA, the CDR3 is TGCGCCAGCAGCCAAGATCTTCGACCGGGGAACTATGGCTACACCTTC. Protein: CASSQDLRPGNYGYTF. The genes are TRBV4-1 and TRBJ1-2; the D is unclear. The germline V gene encodes CDR1 MGHRA and CDR2 YSYEKL. Between the trimmed V and J ends, which lost 0 bases and 2 bases, there was a span of 13 bases. This CDR3 has 16 amino acids.

This clone was recorded at least ten times. This chain connects TRBV19 to TRBJ1-1; D gene uncertain. Trimming cost V 3 bases and J 4 bases, with 15 bases left between them. CDR1 is LNHDA, CDR2 SQIVND, per germline (reference sequence). The CDR3 consists of 15 residues. DNA of the CDR3: TGTGCCAGTAGTATCTGGGGAGGGCTGGGCACTGAAGCTTTCTTT. Its protein product is CASSIWGGLGTEAFF.